The 12 T cell receptor beta chains reported below all come from one sample, sequenced in a study of cytomegalovirus exposure and HLA in healthy donors. Primers: 60 Vbeta forward and 13 Jbeta reverse. TCRdb keeps only in-frame clones here, not all; method: immunoSEQ multiplex PCR. The profile shows some 170,000 clones, about 80% of them singletons. Input material: PBMCs. These receptors were collected from a man aged 40-49 years in good health and CMV-seropositive.

This chain connects TRBV7-9 to TRBJ1-4, with 7 bases lining up with TRBD1. V was pared by 5 bases and J by 7 bases, with 7 bases of the junction left unmatched. From germline, CDR1 is SEHNR and CDR2 FQNEAQ (reference sequence). The CDR3 extends over 14 amino acids. CDR3 loop: CASSQQGTAEKLFF. As DNA, the CDR3 is TGTGCCAGCAGCCAACAGGGGACAGCTGAAAAACTGTTTTTT.

The chain uses TRBV5-1 and TRBJ2-2, with 7 bases identical to TRBD2. Per the germline V gene, CDR1 is SGHRS and CDR2 is YFSETQ. With 0 bases clipped from V and 5 bases from J, the junction kept 4 bases outside the gene matches. This CDR3 contains 15 residues. The CDR3 nucleotides read TGCGCCAGCAGCTTGGATGGACTAGGGACCGGGGAGCTGTTTTTT. Translation gives CASSLDGLGTGELFF.

The chain joins TRBV7-9 to TRBJ2-7; no firm D call. The V end lost 3 bases, the J end lost 7 bases, and 13 bases lay between the germline ends. The CDR3 is 13 residues long. Germline lookup yields CDR1 SEHNR and CDR2 FQNEAQ (reference sequence). The CDR3 DNA is TGTGCCAGCAGCTTCGAAGCGTTCGGAGAGCAGTACTTC. Translation: CASSFEAFGEQYF.

The V gene is TRBV7-9, the J gene TRBJ2-5, with D perhaps TRBD1 (6 bases). The DNA end favors TRBJ2-7, so the J call may be wrong. CDR3 length: 15 residues. Germline V lookup: CDR1 SEHNR, CDR2 FQNEAQ (reference sequence). The CDR3 nucleotides are TGTGCCAGCGGCCCCCCGGGTTGGGGACACTACGAGCAGTACTTC. Its translation is CASGPPGWGHYEQYF.

This clone was observed a few times. J is TRBJ2-7 and V is TRBV6-5, with D tentatively TRBD1 (6 bases). The CDR3 extends over 15 amino acids. Between the trimmed V and J ends, which lost 5 bases and 7 bases, there was a span of 21 bases. Germline CDR1 MNHEY, CDR2 SVGAGI. This CDR3 is CASSVLSGQTGEQYF. Here the CDR3 DNA reads TGTGCCAGCAGTGTACTATCGGGACAAACAGGGGAGCAGTACTTC.

The genes are TRBV6-5 and TRBJ2-3; D is ambiguous. The V gene's germline CDR1 is MNHEY and CDR2 SVGAGI. V gave up 5 bases and J gave up 0 bases, with 9 bases separating them. The CDR3 runs 14 residues. CDR3 DNA: TGTGCCAGCAGTGAAAGGAGTAGCACAGATACGCAGTATTTT. This codes for CASSERSSTDTQYF.

The chain combines TRBV7-3 with TRBJ1-1; D gene ambiguous. This CDR3 is built from 13 residues. Per the germline V gene, CDR1 is SGHTA and CDR2 is FQGTGA. V lost 5 bases to trimming and J lost 5 bases, with 12 bases between them. CDR3 sequence: CASSPGGGTEAFF. Written as DNA, the CDR3 is TGTGCCAGCAGCCCCGGTGGAGGGACTGAAGCTTTCTTT.

This clone appeared a few times. The chain carries TRBV5-1 and TRBJ2-7; maybe TRBD2 (5 bases). The CDR3 sequence is 14 residues long. Trimming stripped 1 base from V and 5 bases from J, with 13 bases between. CDR1 is SGHRS and CDR2 is YFSETQ in the germline V gene. In nucleotides, the CDR3 is TGCGCCAGCAGCTTGACTAGGTCCTTTGACGAGCAGTACTTC. It yields the protein CASSLTRSFDEQYF.

The gene calls are TRBV5-1 and TRBJ2-7, with TRBD2 identical over 16 bases. Trimming at V came to 6 bases and at J to 12 bases, leaving 9 bases not matched to a gene. Germline V gene lookup returns CDR1 SGHRS and CDR2 YFSETQ. The CDR3 covers 14 residues. CDR3 protein: CASNDGTSGRVGYF. CDR3 coding DNA: TGCGCCAGCAATGATGGGACTAGCGGGAGGGTTGGGTACTTC. Filled out from reference TRBV5-1 and TRBJ2-7, the complete variable domain reads KAGVTQTPRYLIKTRGQQVTLSCSPISGHRSVSWYQQTPGQGLQFLFEYFSETQRNKGNFPGRFSGRQFSNSRSEMNVSTLELGDSALYLCASNDGTSGRVGYFGPGTRLTVT.

The table lists this clone with a few counts. The chain employs TRBV29-1 and TRBJ2-1; 11 bases are a match to TRBD2. The junction had 18 bases not matched to a gene; V was cut back by 6 bases and J by 2 bases. Germline lookup yields CDR1 SQVTM and CDR2 ANQGSEA. The CDR3 runs 19 residues. The CDR3 bases are TGCAGCGTGAGGACAGGGGTGGGGTCTAGCGGGGGGACCTACAATGAGCAGTTCTTC. Its translation is CSVRTGVGSSGGTYNEQFF.

Remarks on this clone: Additional DNA sequences in this sample encode the identical CDR3. The chain carries TRBV19 and TRBJ2-1, with 7 bases that match TRBD2. The CDR3 extends over 14 amino acids. V shed 5 bases and J 3 bases; nucleotides not matched to a gene: 4. The germline gives CDR1 LNHDA, CDR2 SQIVND (reference sequence). CDR3 protein: CASSSGGDYNEQFF. The DNA for the CDR3 is TGTGCCAGTAGTTCGGGAGGCGACTACAATGAGCAGTTCTTC.

There are a few counts of this clone. DNA of the CDR3: TGCGCCAGCAGCCTGCAACCCCCAGGGGCCAGCCTTGGAAACACCATATATTTT. Its translation: CASSLQPPGASLGNTIYF. The rearrangement joins TRBV4-1 to TRBJ1-3; TRBD1 might be the D (6 bases). The V gene lost 4 bases and the J gene lost 3 bases, with 22 bases spanning the gap. Germline loops: CDR1 MGHRA, CDR2 YSYEKL. This CDR3 region has 18 residues.